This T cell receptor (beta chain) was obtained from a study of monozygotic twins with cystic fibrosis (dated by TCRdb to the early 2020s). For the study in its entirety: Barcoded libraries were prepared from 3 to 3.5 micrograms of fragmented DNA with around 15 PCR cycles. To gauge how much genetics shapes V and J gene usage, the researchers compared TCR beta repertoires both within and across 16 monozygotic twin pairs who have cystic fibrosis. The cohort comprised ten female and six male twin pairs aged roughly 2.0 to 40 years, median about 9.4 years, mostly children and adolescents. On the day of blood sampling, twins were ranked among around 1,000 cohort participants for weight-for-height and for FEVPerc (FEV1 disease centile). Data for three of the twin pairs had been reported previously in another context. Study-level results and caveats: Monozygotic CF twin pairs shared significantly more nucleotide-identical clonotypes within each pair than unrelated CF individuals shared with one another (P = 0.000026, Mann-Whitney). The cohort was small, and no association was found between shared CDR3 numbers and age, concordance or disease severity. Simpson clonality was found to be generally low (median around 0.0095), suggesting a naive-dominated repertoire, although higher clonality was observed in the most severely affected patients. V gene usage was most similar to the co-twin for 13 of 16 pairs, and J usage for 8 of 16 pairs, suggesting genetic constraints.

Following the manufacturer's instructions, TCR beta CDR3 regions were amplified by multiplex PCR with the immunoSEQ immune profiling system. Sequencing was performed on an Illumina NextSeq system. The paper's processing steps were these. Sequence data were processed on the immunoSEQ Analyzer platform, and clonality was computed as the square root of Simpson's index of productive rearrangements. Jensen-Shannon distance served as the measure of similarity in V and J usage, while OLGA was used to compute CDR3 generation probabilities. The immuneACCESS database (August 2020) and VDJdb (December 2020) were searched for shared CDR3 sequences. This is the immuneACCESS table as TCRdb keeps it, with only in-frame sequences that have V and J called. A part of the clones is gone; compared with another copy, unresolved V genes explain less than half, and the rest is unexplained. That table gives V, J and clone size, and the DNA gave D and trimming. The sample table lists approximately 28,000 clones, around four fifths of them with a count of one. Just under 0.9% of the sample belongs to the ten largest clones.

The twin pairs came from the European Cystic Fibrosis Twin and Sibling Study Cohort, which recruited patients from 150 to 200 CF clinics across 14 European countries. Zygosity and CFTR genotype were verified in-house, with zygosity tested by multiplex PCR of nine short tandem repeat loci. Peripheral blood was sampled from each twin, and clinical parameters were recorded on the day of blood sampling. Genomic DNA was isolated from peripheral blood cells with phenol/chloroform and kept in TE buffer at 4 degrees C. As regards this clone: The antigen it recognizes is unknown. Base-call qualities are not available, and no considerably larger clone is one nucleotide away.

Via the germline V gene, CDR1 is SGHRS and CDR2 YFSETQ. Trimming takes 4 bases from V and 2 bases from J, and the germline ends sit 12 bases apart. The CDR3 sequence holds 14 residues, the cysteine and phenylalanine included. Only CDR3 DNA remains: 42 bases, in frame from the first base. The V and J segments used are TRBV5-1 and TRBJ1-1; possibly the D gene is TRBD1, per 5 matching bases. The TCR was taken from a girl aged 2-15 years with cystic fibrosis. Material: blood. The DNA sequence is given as TGCGCCAGCAGCCCCCAAGGGGTCAACACTGAAGCTTTCTTT. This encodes CASSPQGVNTEAFF.